Listed below are T cell receptor beta chains from one sample, sequenced in a study of blood T cell repertoires in COVID-19. The assay was immunoSEQ multiplex PCR, and TCRdb's table has in-frame clones only and misses some. Of fewer than 200,000 clones in the sample, more than 75% were seen once. Sequencing was carried out using peripheral blood. The receptors were gathered from a man aged 40-55 years with active or convalescent COVID-19. CDR3s include the opening cysteine and the closing phenylalanine or tryptophan. The D gene is left open where the match is weak.

j_gene: TRBJ1-1; v_gene: TRBV28; d_gene: .; CDR3aa: CASSLRRSAEAFF; CDR3nt: TGTGCCAGCAGTTTACGCCGGAGCGCTGAAGCTTTCTTT
j_gene: TRBJ2-5; v_gene: TRBV5-1; d_gene: .; CDR3aa: CASSLAGGETQYF; CDR3nt: TGCGCCAGCAGCTTGGCCGGTGGAGAGACCCAGTACTTC
j_gene: TRBJ2-7; v_gene: TRBV30; d_gene: TRBD1; CDR3aa: CAWPAGTGGKNEQYF; CDR3nt: TGTGCTTGGCCAGCAGGGACAGGGGGCAAGAACGAGCAGTACTTC
j_gene: TRBJ2-7; v_gene: TRBV12-2; d_gene: .; CDR3aa: CASRLPYRGWDYEQYF; CDR3nt: TGTGCAAGTCGCTTACCGTATAGGGGCTGGGACTACGAGCAGTACTTC
j_gene: TRBJ1-2; v_gene: TRBV4-3; d_gene: .; CDR3aa: CASSQDSDRRGSNYGYTF; CDR3nt: TGCGCCAGCAGCCAAGATTCCGACAGGAGAGGGTCTAACTATGGCTACACCTTC
j_gene: TRBJ2-3; v_gene: TRBV9; d_gene: .; CDR3aa: CASKSSADTQYF; CDR3nt: TGTGCCAGCAAATCCAGCGCAGATACGCAGTATTTT
j_gene: TRBJ1-2; v_gene: TRBV5-1; d_gene: .; CDR3aa: CASSLARQGLTYGYTF; CDR3nt: TGCGCCAGCAGCTTGGCCAGGCAGGGCCTGACCTATGGCTACACCTTC
j_gene: TRBJ1-6; v_gene: TRBV27; d_gene: .; CDR3aa: CASSSPRQTNSPLHF; CDR3nt: TGTGCCAGCAGCTCTCCCCGACAGACTAATTCACCCCTCCACTTT
j_gene: TRBJ2-7; v_gene: TRBV11-1; d_gene: TRBD2; CDR3aa: CASSVGEGEQYF; CDR3nt: TGTGCCAGCAGCGTGGGGGAGGGCGAGCAGTACTTC
j_gene: TRBJ2-3; v_gene: TRBV28; d_gene: .; CDR3aa: CASGRQTRTQYF; CDR3nt: TGTGCCAGCGGAAGACAGACCCGGACGCAGTATTTT
j_gene: TRBJ1-6; v_gene: TRBV6-1; d_gene: .; CDR3aa: CASSDVSSYNSPLHF; CDR3nt: TGTGCCAGCAGTGATGTTAGCTCCTATAATTCACCCCTCCACTTT
j_gene: TRBJ2-1; v_gene: TRBV25-1; d_gene: TRBD1; CDR3aa: CASSEYRVPGQGPNEQFF; CDR3nt: TGTGCCAGCAGTGAATATCGAGTTCCGGGACAGGGGCCCAATGAGCAGTTCTTC
j_gene: TRBJ2-3; v_gene: TRBV5-6; d_gene: TRBD2; CDR3aa: CASSIAGGLSDTQYF; CDR3nt: TGTGCCAGCAGCATAGCGGGGGGGCTGTCAGATACGCAGTATTTT
j_gene: TRBJ2-1; v_gene: TRBV29-1; d_gene: .; CDR3aa: CSEGRGLRNEQFF; CDR3nt: TGCAGCGAGGGACGGGGGTTGCGCAATGAGCAGTTCTTC
j_gene: TRBJ2-1; v_gene: TRBV24-1; d_gene: TRBD2; CDR3aa: CATSPSGGYNEQFF; CDR3nt: TGTGCCACCAGTCCCAGCGGGGGGTACAATGAGCAGTTCTTC
j_gene: TRBJ2-3; v_gene: TRBV5-4; d_gene: .; CDR3aa: CASSWELDTQYF; CDR3nt: TGTGCCAGCAGCTGGGAGCTGGATACGCAGTATTTT